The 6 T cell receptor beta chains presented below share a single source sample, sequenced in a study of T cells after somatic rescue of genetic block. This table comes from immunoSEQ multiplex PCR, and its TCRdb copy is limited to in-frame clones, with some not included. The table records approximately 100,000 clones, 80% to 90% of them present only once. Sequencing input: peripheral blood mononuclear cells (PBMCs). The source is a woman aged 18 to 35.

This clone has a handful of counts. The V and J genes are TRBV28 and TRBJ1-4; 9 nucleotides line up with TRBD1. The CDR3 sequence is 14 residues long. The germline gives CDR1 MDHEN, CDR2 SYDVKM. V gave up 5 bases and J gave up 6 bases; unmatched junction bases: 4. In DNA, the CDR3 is TGTGCCAGCAGTACGCGGACAGGGGATGAAAAACTGTTTTTT. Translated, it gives CASSTRTGDEKLFF.

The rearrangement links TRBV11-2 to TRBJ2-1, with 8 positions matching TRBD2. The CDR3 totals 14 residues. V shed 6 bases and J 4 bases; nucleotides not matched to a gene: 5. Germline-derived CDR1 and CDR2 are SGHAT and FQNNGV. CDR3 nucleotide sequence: TGTGCCAGCAGTCTAGCGGGTAAATACAATGAGCAGTTCTTC. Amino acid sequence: CASSLAGKYNEQFF.

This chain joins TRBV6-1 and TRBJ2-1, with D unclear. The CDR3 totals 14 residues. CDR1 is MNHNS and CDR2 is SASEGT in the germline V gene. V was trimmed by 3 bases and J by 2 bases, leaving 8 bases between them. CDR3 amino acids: CASSESAAYNEQFF. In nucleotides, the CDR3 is TGTGCCAGCAGTGAGTCAGCCGCCTACAATGAGCAGTTCTTC.

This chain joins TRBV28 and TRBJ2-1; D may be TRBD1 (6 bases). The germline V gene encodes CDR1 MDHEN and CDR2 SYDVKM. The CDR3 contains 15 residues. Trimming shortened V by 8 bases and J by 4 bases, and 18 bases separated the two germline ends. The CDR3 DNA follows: TGTGCCAGCTTTGGGGGCCACAACGATTACAATGAGCAGTTCTTC. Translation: CASFGGHNDYNEQFF.

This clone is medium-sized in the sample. CDR3 sequence: CASSLYGYTF. CDR3 bases: TGTGCCAGCAGTTTATATGGCTACACCTTC. J is TRBJ1-2 and V is TRBV27; unclear D gene. The length of the CDR3 is 10 residues. V lost 1 base and J lost 6, with 0 bases in between. Germline V gene sequence: CDR1 MNHEY, CDR2 SMNVEV (reference sequence).

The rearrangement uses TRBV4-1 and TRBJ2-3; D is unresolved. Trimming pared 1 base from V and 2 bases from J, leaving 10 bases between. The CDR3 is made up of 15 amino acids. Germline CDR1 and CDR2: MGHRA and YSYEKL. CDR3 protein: CASSQGTTLTDTQYF. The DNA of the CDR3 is TGCGCCAGCAGCCAAGGCACAACCCTCACAGATACGCAGTATTTT.